Listed below are T cell receptor beta chains from one sample, sequenced in a study of blood T cell repertoires in COVID-19. Profiling relied on immunoSEQ multiplex PCR, and the TCRdb table lists in-frame clones only, not all of them. This sample carries about 190,000 clones, roughly 82% of them seen once, and the ten largest clones take less than 9.5%. The sequenced sample was peripheral blood. The source is a woman between 55 and 75 years old with COVID-19, enrolled during active disease. Each CDR3 is given with its conserved first and last residue. The D gene is left open where the match is weak. Some rows mark clone size as missing; the rest say once, few, many or name a class of expanded clone.

CDR3aa	CDR3nt	d_gene	v_gene	j_gene	abundance
CASSMGQSTDTQYF	TGTGCCAGTAGTATGGGACAGTCAACAGATACGCAGTATTTT	TRBD1	TRBV19	TRBJ2-3	few
CASREQLNTGELFF	TGCGCCAGCAGAGAACAGTTAAACACCGGGGAGCTGTTTTTT	NA	TRBV10-1	TRBJ2-2	few
CASSEGQLYSNQPQHF	TGTGCCAGCAGTGAGGGGCAGCTCTATAGCAATCAGCCCCAGCATTTT	NA	TRBV6-1	TRBJ1-5	few
CASRTPGRGGRETQYF	TGTGCCAGCAGGACCCCGGGACGGGGGGGTAGGGAGACCCAGTACTTC	TRBD2	TRBV27	TRBJ2-5	NA
CASSPPLTSGSSYEQYF	TGTGCCAGCTCACCACCTCTCACTAGCGGTAGCTCCTACGAGCAGTACTTC	TRBD2	TRBV18	TRBJ2-7	once
CASSYLRVGPTGELFF	TGTGCCAGCAGTTACTTGAGGGTAGGCCCAACCGGGGAGCTGTTTTTT	NA	TRBV6-5	TRBJ2-2	NA
CASSEFPDSGGPNTGELFF	TGTGCCAGCAGTGAATTCCCGGATAGCGGGGGGCCTAACACCGGGGAGCTGTTTTTT	TRBD2	TRBV6-1	TRBJ2-2	NA
CASSDDRGQGYYYGYTF	TGTGCCAGTAGCGACGATAGGGGACAGGGGTATTACTATGGCTACACCTTC	TRBD1	TRBV19	TRBJ1-2	NA
CASSLVTGLAIDTQYF	TGCGCCAGCAGCTTAGTTACGGGACTAGCTATAGATACGCAGTATTTT	TRBD2	TRBV10-1	TRBJ2-3	NA
CASSETGVANEKLFF	TGTGCCAGCTCAGAGACAGGCGTCGCTAATGAAAAACTGTTTTTT	NA	TRBV18	TRBJ1-4	NA
CASRESTGELFF	TGTGCCAGCAGGGAATCGACCGGGGAGCTGTTTTTT	NA	TRBV2	TRBJ2-2	NA
CSASRAPVTSGIYNEQFF	TGCAGTGCTAGTCGGGCCCCAGTGACTAGCGGGATTTACAATGAGCAGTTCTTC	TRBD2	TRBV20-1	TRBJ2-1	NA
CASSDRTGMNTEAFF	TGCGCCAGCAGCGACCGGACAGGGATGAACACTGAAGCTTTCTTT	TRBD1	TRBV5-1	TRBJ1-1	NA
CAFLAGGPLDIDEQFF	TGTGCCTTTCTAGCGGGAGGGCCTCTCGACATCGATGAGCAGTTCTTC	TRBD2	TRBV5-4	TRBJ2-1	once
CAWSVQEKLFF	TGTGCCTGGAGTGTACAAGAAAAACTGTTTTTT	NA	TRBV30	TRBJ1-4	NA
CAITDRADYGYTF	TGTGCCATCACGGACAGGGCCGACTATGGCTACACCTTC	TRBD1	TRBV28	TRBJ1-2	NA
CASSLGATGSYGYTF	TGTGCCAGTAGTTTGGGGGCGACAGGGAGTTATGGCTACACCTTC	TRBD1	TRBV28	TRBJ1-2	NA